Presented here are 13 T cell receptor beta chains from one specimen sequenced in a study of CD8+ T cells in alopecia areata. RNA, once extracted, was reverse transcribed into cDNA for use as the sequencing template. Repertoires were generated with immunoSEQ multiplex PCR, while TCRdb's copy carries only in-frame clones and drops some. This table holds about 140,000 clones, 85% to 90% found once. Stated treatment: oral pan-JAK inhibitor, 5-10 mg twice daily. Sequenced here: CD8+ T cells sorted from blood, sampled at week 4, from a patient treated with tofacitinib. The receptors stem from a human donor with alopecia areata.

V gene TRBV7-8 combines with J gene TRBJ2-2; 7 nucleotides align to TRBD2. This CDR3 is built from 14 residues. V dropped 3 bases and J dropped 3; count of bases not matched to a gene: 1. Germline V gene sequence: CDR1 SGHVS, CDR2 FQNEAQ. CDR3 sequence reads: CASSLREYTGELFF. In DNA, the CDR3 is TGTGCCAGCAGCTTGCGGGAGTACACCGGGGAGCTGTTTTTT.

In regard to this clone: Possible read error: a much larger clone is one base away. The V call is TRBV4-1, the J call TRBJ2-2; TRBD2 agrees at 10 bases. J lost 3 bases, V lost 2 bases, and 0 bases had no gene match. Germline lookup yields CDR1 MGHRA and CDR2 YSYEKL. There are 15 residues in the CDR3. Here the CDR3 reads CASSQLAGDTGELFF. In DNA form, the CDR3 reads TGCGCCAGCAGCCAACTAGCGGGGGACACCGGGGAGCTGTTTTTT.

V is TRBV29-1 and J is TRBJ2-1; TRBD1 matches 8 bases. In germline, CDR1 is SQVTM, CDR2 ANQGSEA. Trimming took 4 bases from V and 7 from J; bases not matched to a gene: 12. This CDR3 region has 15 residues. DNA of the CDR3: TGCAGCGTTGGAGAGCGGGCAGGGGGCCTGAATGAGCAGTTCTTC. Translated: CSVGERAGGLNEQFF.

The V and J genes are TRBV2 and TRBJ2-1; D gene uncertain. The CDR3 is 11 amino acids. V was clipped by 7 bases and J by 3 bases, with 4 bases between them. Germline loops: CDR1 SNHLY, CDR2 FYNNEI. CDR3 region: CASIGYNEQFF. The CDR3 DNA follows: TGTGCCAGCATCGGCTACAATGAGCAGTTCTTC.

This clone was recorded a few times. The rearrangement links TRBV19 to TRBJ2-1; 9 bases align to TRBD2. Germline assignment: CDR1 LNHDA and CDR2 SQIVND (reference sequence). V was pared by 2 bases and J by 7 bases, with 3 bases of the junction left unmatched. The CDR3 length is 14 residues. CDR3 in amino acids: CASSILAGQNEQFF. As DNA, the CDR3 is TGTGCCAGTAGTATACTAGCGGGACAGAATGAGCAGTTCTTC.

The chain combines TRBV6-5 with TRBJ2-7; 9 nucleotides align to TRBD2. The CDR3 is 16 amino acids. V trimming: 0 bases; J trimming: 4 bases; junction bases outside the gene matches: 7. Germline assignment: CDR1 MNHEY and CDR2 SVGAGI. CDR3 region: CASSYSMTSGPYEQYF. CDR3 sequence (DNA): TGTGCCAGCAGTTACTCGATGACTAGCGGTCCGTACGAGCAGTACTTC.

The chain employs TRBV5-1 and TRBJ2-7; D uncertain. V was trimmed by 3 bases and J by 2 bases, leaving 12 bases between them. Germline V lookup: CDR1 SGHRS, CDR2 YFSETQ. The CDR3 is 14 residues long. CDR3 DNA: TGCGCCAGCAGCTCCAAGGACGGCCCCTACGAGCAGTACTTC. Translated: CASSSKDGPYEQYF.

This rearrangement joins TRBV11-2 to TRBJ2-7; D gene ambiguous. The germline V gene has CDR1 SGHAT and CDR2 FQNNGV. Trimming took off 1 base at V and 2 bases at J, with 3 bases between the two ends. This CDR3 has 12 residues. This chain's CDR3 is CASSLAAYEQYF. The CDR3 DNA reads as TGTGCCAGCAGCTTAGCGGCCTACGAGCAGTACTTC.

V gene TRBV21-1 combines with J gene TRBJ1-4. TRBV21-1 is a pseudogene segment. This CDR3 has 15 residues. The CDR3 sequence: CASSKVGGRNEKLFF. The CDR3 nucleotides read TGTGCCAGCAGCAAGGTTGGCGGACGCAATGAAAAACTGTTTTTT.

Concerning this clone: One junction end does not reproduce the germline sequence, and a read error may be involved. This chain connects TRBV7-7 to TRBJ2-5, with 7 bases matching TRBD2. CDR1 and CDR2 (germline): SSHAT, FNYEAQ (reference sequence). The length of the CDR3 is 15 residues. CDR3 DNA sequence: TGTGCTAGCAGTATCACACGCGGGAGTACGGAGACCCAGTACTTC. It encodes CASSITRGSTETQYF.

The chain links TRBV5-4 to TRBJ2-4; 8 nucleotides match TRBD1. Germline V lookup: CDR1 SGHNT, CDR2 YYREEE (reference sequence). CDR3 length: 14 residues. Trimming at V came to 4 bases and at J to 7 bases, leaving 7 bases not matched to a gene. Here the CDR3 reads CASSIETGENIQYF. As DNA, the CDR3 is TGTGCCAGCAGCATAGAGACAGGGGAGAACATTCAGTACTTC.

This chain connects TRBV15 to TRBJ2-5; D perhaps matches TRBD1 (5 bases). Germline loops: CDR1 LNHNV, CDR2 YYDKDF (reference sequence). The V gene lost 3 bases and the J gene lost 4 bases, with 18 bases spanning the gap. CDR3 length equals 16 residues. CDR3 DNA: TGTGCCACCAGCAGTGGCCCTGGGGCTAAGGGAGAGACCCAGTACTTC. This translates into CATSSGPGAKGETQYF.

Details on this clone: The sample contains more than one DNA sequence encoding this CDR3. This rearrangement joins TRBV29-1 to TRBJ2-7; perhaps TRBD1 as D (5 bases). CDR1 and CDR2 (germline): SQVTM, ANQGSEA. This CDR3 is 14 amino acids long. Trimming took 1 base from V and 0 from J, leaving 10 bases between them. The CDR3 coding sequence is TGCAGCGTTGAAGTTCAGGGTAGCTCCTACGAGCAGTACTTC. It encodes CSVEVQGSSYEQYF.